This T cell receptor (beta chain) was sequenced during a study of shared clonotypes between healthy human individuals. From germline, CDR1 is SGHRS and CDR2 YFSETQ. The CDR3 has 16 amino acids. V gave up 2 bases and J gave up 0 bases, with 12 bases separating them. The study's findings and limits: Of the naive CD4 clonotypes, around 4.8% were shared across a few donors.

Measured with immunoSEQ multiplex PCR; TCRdb has only the in-frame clones, and not every one. The table lists around 2.5 million clones, 93% of them singletons. Note on this clone: The target antigen is unknown.

The clonotype comes from a man aged 18 to 29 in good health. Some clones in this sample may be carry-over from other donors' samples. This rearrangement joins TRBV5-1 to TRBJ2-1, with unresolved D. The sample comprised naive CD4+ T cells from PBMCs. Subset indicated: CD45RA+ positively selected. For the CDR3, the DNA is TGCGCCAGCAGCTTCGGGTTAACGAGCTCCTACAATGAGCAGTTCTTC. This gives the protein CASSFGLTSSYNEQFF.